The text below deals with one T cell receptor (beta chain). Its antigen is unidentified. The sample is drawn from a study of pediatric ulcerative colitis. Study-level points and caveats: Substantially fewer templates came from two patients' blood samples.

Trimming cost V 5 bases and J 5 bases, with 19 bases left between them. Germline-derived CDR1 and CDR2 are SGHVS and FQNEAQ. This CDR3 spans 16 amino acids. Sequencing depth was up to 500,000 reads per sample. Assay: immunoSEQ multiplex PCR; the TCRdb copy retains only in-frame clones and omits some. The sample lists tens of thousands of clones; over 70% were seen once. Controls had normal endoscopy and no IBD diagnosis within a year. This clonotype was obtained from a boy aged 10-17 years who was a control in a study of pediatric ulcerative colitis. Source material: blood. The V and J genes are TRBV7-8 and TRBJ1-5; TRBD1 might be the D (5 bases). This CDR3 reads CASSLAPAQGHQPQHF. In DNA form, the CDR3 reads TGTGCCAGCAGCCTCGCGCCCGCTCAGGGTCATCAGCCCCAGCATTTT. The whole variable domain, filled in from reference TRBV7-8 and TRBJ1-5, reads GAGVSQSPRYKVAKRGQDVALRCDPISGHVSLFWYQQALGQGPEFLTYFQNEAQLDKSGLPSDRFFAERPEGSVSTLKIQRTQQEDSAVYLCASSLAPAQGHQPQHFGDGTRLSIL.